This entry lists 5 T cell receptor beta chains sequenced from one sample in a study of blood T cell repertoires in COVID-19. The assay was immunoSEQ multiplex PCR, and TCRdb's table has in-frame clones only and misses some. The data show approximately 170,000 clones, around nine tenths seen once. Source material: peripheral blood. The receptors stem from a man in his 70s with acute or convalescent COVID-19.

This clone showed up just a few times. CDR3 nucleotides: TGTGCCAGCAGAAGGGGGACAGGGTTGAGTCCCCAGCATTTT. This codes for CASRRGTGLSPQHF. V gene TRBV7-8 combines with J gene TRBJ1-5; 9 bases fit TRBD1. This CDR3 comprises 14 residues. J lost 10 bases, V lost 6 bases, and 10 bases had no gene match. Germline values: CDR1 SGHVS, CDR2 FQNEAQ. Filled out from reference TRBV7-8 and TRBJ1-5, the complete variable domain reads GAGVSQSPRYKVAKRGQDVALRCDPISGHVSLFWYQQALGQGPEFLTYFQNEAQLDKSGLPSDRFFAERPEGSVSTLKIQRTQQEDSAVYLCASRRGTGLSPQHFGDGTRLSIL.

The chain carries TRBV28 and TRBJ1-3, with D unresolved. The CDR3 has 12 amino acids. Trimming took off 3 bases at V and 2 bases at J, with 2 bases between the two ends. In germline, CDR1 is MDHEN, CDR2 SYDVKM. CDR3 nucleotides: TGTGCCAGCAGTTTCACTGGAAACACCATATATTTT. Its translation: CASSFTGNTIYF.

The rearrangement joins TRBV12-3 or TRBV12-4 to TRBJ1-1; D perhaps matches TRBD1 (6 bases). The V end lost 7 bases, the J end lost 1 base, and 10 bases lay between the germline ends. The CDR3 loop spans 13 amino acids. CDR3 residues: CASTLDRNTEAFF. The CDR3 DNA reads TGTGCCAGCACCTTGGACAGGAACACTGAAGCTTTCTTT.

The chain employs TRBV18 and TRBJ1-2; D possibly corresponds to TRBD1 (6 bases). There are 15 residues in the CDR3. The V gene lost 5 bases and the J gene lost 5 bases, with 18 bases spanning the gap. In germline, CDR1 is KGHSH, CDR2 LQKENI. The chain's CDR3 is CASSSSTGTHYGYTF. CDR3 nucleotide sequence: TGTGCCAGCTCATCCTCTACCGGGACACATTATGGCTACACCTTC. The whole variable domain, filled in from reference TRBV18 and TRBJ1-2, reads NAGVMQNPRHLVRRRGQEARLRCSPMKGHSHVYWYRQLPEEGLKFMVYLQKENIIDESGMPKERFSAEFPKEGPSILRIQQVVRGDSAAYFCASSSSTGTHYGYTFGSGTRLTVV.

The V call is TRBV28, the J call TRBJ1-1; D gene ambiguous. Trimming took off 3 bases at V and 9 bases at J, with 20 bases between the two ends. The CDR3 is 15 residues long. Germline V CDR1 and CDR2: MDHEN, SYDVKM. CDR3 nucleotides: TGTGCCAGCAGTTTTGAGACCTTAACGGGAAGTAAAGCTTTCTTT. Amino acids: CASSFETLTGSKAFF. Full variable domain (outside the CDR3, taken from reference TRBV28 and TRBJ1-1): DVKVTQSSRYLVKRTGEKVFLECVQDMDHENMFWYRQDPGLGLRLIYFSYDVKMKEKGDIPEGYSVSREKKERFSLILESASTNQTSMYLCASSFETLTGSKAFFGQGTRLTVV.